These T cell receptor beta chains were read from a single sample in a study of blood T cells in healthy people across ages. TCRdb fed the 5' RACE reads into MiXCR, producing one record per CDR3 protein. The top ten clones hold approximately 0.71% of a sample with 800,000 to 1,300,000 distinct CDR3 sequences, under 30% of them seen once. The same data also contributed to another study, on T cells of mothers and their children.

What was sequenced was blood. The receptors shown here come from a girl aged 2 to 10 in good health. Both conserved end residues are trimmed from each CDR3. Fields, in order: CDR3 protein, J gene, V gene.

ASSQQSYNEQF	TRBJ2-1	TRBV4-3
AVGDSFYEQY	NA	TRBV12-3/TRBV12-4
ASSLSVVAGSYEQY	TRBJ2-7	TRBV12-3/TRBV12-4
ASSVLRDQETQY	TRBJ2-5	TRBV28
ATGDQLTYGYT	TRBJ1-2	TRBV25-1
ASSYRVGEQY	TRBJ2-7	TRBV6-5
ASEGQTGPGQGRYGYGYT	TRBJ1-2	TRBV2
ASTSVAGPYREQF	NA	TRBV27
AISNSGGEQETQY	TRBJ2-5	TRBV10-3
ASSGGVSFYTEAF	TRBJ1-1	TRBV27
ASQDSRAYEQY	TRBJ2-7	TRBV28
ASSSSGGYT	TRBJ1-2	TRBV7-2
ASTRDRGHYEQY	TRBJ2-7	TRBV18
ASSLEPRQETQY	TRBJ2-5	TRBV7-6
ASSPRPDRTEAF	TRBJ1-1	TRBV4-1
ASSYHKANQETQY	TRBJ2-5	TRBV6-5
ASRSLAGVNNEQF	NA	TRBV2
ASSPEPPTTNEKLF	TRBJ1-4	TRBV18
ASSLPRTSGGEQY	TRBJ2-5	TRBV7-6
ASNAGVAKNIQY	TRBJ2-4	TRBV5-1
ASRVTGTSYGYT	TRBJ1-2	TRBV12-3/TRBV12-4
ASSPRDRGHEQY	TRBJ2-7	TRBV13
ASSHPGPLNTGELF	TRBJ2-2	TRBV27
ASSLVYVDEQF	TRBJ2-1	TRBV7-2
SGTLGTSVYQETQY	TRBJ2-5	TRBV20-1
ASSSSRNRAGEQF	NA	TRBV7-9
ASSEPGLRETQY	TRBJ2-5	TRBV25-1
ASSLREANNEPF	TRBJ2-5	TRBV27
ASSQSSGRDYEQY	TRBJ2-7	TRBV3-1
ASKREALEKLF	TRBJ1-4	TRBV2
ASSESGEADTQY	TRBJ2-3	TRBV6-1
ASSHRTSGRGNEQF	TRBJ2-1	TRBV4-1
ASSQDSAGGEYNEQF	TRBJ2-1	TRBV4-3
ASSDTGGDYNEQF	TRBJ2-1	TRBV6-1
SANRDRGSYGYT	TRBJ1-2	TRBV20-1
ASSSGQANYGYT	TRBJ1-2	TRBV7-2
ASSQDYRNEQF	NA	TRBV4-3
ASSWGQLNTEAF	TRBJ1-1	TRBV12-3/TRBV12-4
ASSPNRDVDEQY	TRBJ2-7	TRBV27
ASSPGTGDWDEQY	TRBJ2-7	TRBV3-1
ASSLESQGKNPGNTIY	TRBJ1-3	TRBV5-1
SVPGRMNTEAF	TRBJ1-1	TRBV29-1
ASSLEGDRVYEQY	TRBJ2-7	TRBV5-1
ASSPRDRRYNEQF	TRBJ2-1	TRBV9
ASSPLDPLLEAF	TRBJ1-1	TRBV7-2
ASSLDSYEQF	NA	TRBV7-2
ASRKGAEDEQF	TRBJ2-1	TRBV5-1
SVGPRDGSYEQY	TRBJ2-7	TRBV29-1